A selection of T cell receptor beta chains follows, all from one sample in a study of shared clonotypes between healthy human individuals. Assay: immunoSEQ multiplex PCR; the TCRdb copy retains only in-frame clones and omits some. Of roughly 600,000 clones detected, 95% to 98% appear once; the ten largest clones hold 0.3% to 0.35%. The sample taken for sequencing was naive CD8+ T cells sorted from blood. The receptor set was obtained from a young man in good health. The conserved cysteine and the conserved F or W are not part of the CDR3 here.

V gene	J gene	CDR3 protein
TRBV5-6	TRBJ2-7	ASSSEAGGHTSLGQY
TRBV11-2	TRBJ2-2	ASCLAGYTGELF
TRBV7-8	TRBJ1-1	ASGESNTEAF
TRBV6-6	TRBJ2-3	ASSGDPQLTDTQY
TRBV29-1	TRBJ1-4	SVQREKLF
TRBV7-2	TRBJ2-7	ASSSRGPYEQY
TRBV7-8	TRBJ2-1	ASSRPPLAGSSYNEQF
TRBV5-6	TRBJ2-5	ASPAPSTGGLAETQY
TRBV21-1	TRBJ2-3	ASSISRERERADTQY
TRBV9	TRBJ2-1	ASSPPGTSGTQSYNEQF
TRBV28	TRBJ2-1	ASSFFTLYNEQF
TRBV4-1	TRBJ2-7	ASSQEPSGSSYEQY
TRBV14	TRBJ1-1	ASSQTGGTEAF
TRBV6-1	TRBJ1-5	ASSERRRVVDNQPQH
TRBV30	TRBJ1-2	AWYTGREMVGYT
TRBV13	TRBJ2-1	ASSSGLSGRYNEQF
TRBV29-1	TRBJ2-3	SVDGGISTDTQY
TRBV2	TRBJ2-7	ASSDTSGRAGEQY
TRBV6-5	TRBJ2-7	ASSLAGGYEQY
TRBV29-1	TRBJ2-2	SVGGGRYTGELF
TRBV6-4	TRBJ2-1	ASSDYQGGHYNEQF
TRBV2	TRBJ2-7	ASSGLRARYEQY
TRBV27	TRBJ2-7	ASQDGGSYEQY
TRBV5-4	TRBJ2-5	ASRRLAGGDETQY
TRBV5-4	TRBJ1-2	ASSPLNTDGGYT
TRBV9	TRBJ2-7	ASSPSGAYEQY
TRBV29-1	TRBJ2-1	SGTGTGTYNEQF
TRBV12-2	TRBJ1-5	ASRCGARDYSNQPQH
TRBV4-1	TRBJ2-7	ASSPGPHSYEQY
TRBV7-8	TRBJ2-7	ASSLLGIYEQY
TRBV29-1	TRBJ2-7	SVEDAGTSYEQY
TRBV28	TRBJ1-1	ASNPTENTEAF
TRBV4-3	TRBJ2-3	ASSLHRTDTQY
TRBV7-6	TRBJ2-6	ASSLTGGPGANVLT
TRBV9	TRBJ2-1	ASSPPLRESNEQF
TRBV11-2	TRBJ2-3	ASSLRGFSTDTQY
TRBV11-2	TRBJ1-1	ASSEAQGGVDTEAF
TRBV4-1	TRBJ1-5	ASSYREQGSQPQH
TRBV4-1	TRBJ2-3	ASSQEELAEDTDTQY
TRBV5-6	TRBJ2-1	ASSFGTGVNEQF
TRBV4-1	TRBJ2-7	ASGQVGSYEQY
TRBV7-6	TRBJ2-6	ASSPGWNQGSGANVLT
TRBV5-1	TRBJ2-3	ASSLASDTQY
TRBV7-3	TRBJ1-1	ASSRLGAGEAF
TRBV7-2	TRBJ2-3	ASSLVAVITDTQY
TRBV6-5	TRBJ2-1	ASSSGPYNEQF
TRBV4-3	TRBJ2-3	ASSVTSGGLTSDTQY
TRBV4-1	TRBJ2-5	ASSPAFGGALETQY
TRBV5-1	TRBJ2-7	ASSSGTGGYEQY
TRBV29-1	TRBJ2-7	SVVPRPTGNAYEQY
TRBV14	TRBJ2-7	ASSPGVTEQY
TRBV18	TRBJ1-1	ASSPGQLNTEAF
TRBV5-4	TRBJ2-4	ASSLGGGLNIQY
TRBV27	TRBJ1-4	ATRWGGGDNEKLF
TRBV18	TRBJ2-7	ASSPQGPPYEQY